Each of the 21 T cell receptor delta chains below was sequenced from the same sample in a study of gamma-delta T cells after stem cell transplantation. TCRdb re-called the RT-PCR reads using CATT. Counted here are about 15,000 delta-chain clones, about 9.8% occurring once; the ten biggest clones make up around 60%. The source material was gamma-delta T cells. These receptors came from a human donor. It is not recorded whose cells these are; they may come from a transplant donor.

A few counts support this clone. For this DNA, TCRdb reports the protein of a much larger clone, which diverges at residue 15, most likely from a read error; the protein presented here is translated directly from the DNA. The J gene is TRDJ1, the V gene TRDV1; either TRDD2 or TRDD3 may fit D (5 bases each). V shed 5 bases and J shed 9 bases, with 31 bases lying between them. This CDR3 has 18 residues. Germline assignment: CDR1 TSWWSYY and CDR2 QGS. CDR3 sequence reads: CALGTCFSVPYWLYELIF. The CDR3, as DNA: TGTGCTCTTGGGACTTGTTTTTCTGTTCCTTACTGGCTCTATGAACTCATCTTT.

This clone was counted between two and nine times. A read error is likely here: a far larger clone is one base away. Within the sample, other DNA sequences also encode this same CDR3. V and J are TRDV2 and TRDJ1; 9 bases map to TRDD3. CDR3 length: 15 residues. Germline CDR1 reads GEAIGNYY; CDR2 reads EKD. CDR3 residues: CACDPILGDARKLIF. In DNA form, the CDR3 reads TGTGCTTGTGACCCTATCCTGGGGGATGCCCGTAAACTCATCTTT.

This clone turned up a few times. Other DNA sequences from this sample encode an identical CDR3 as well. This chain joins TRDV2 and TRDJ1, with D maybe TRDD3 (5 bases). Looked up from germline, CDR1 is GEAIGNYY and CDR2 is EKD. The germline V and J ends were trimmed by 0 bases and 0 bases, with 10 bases remaining between them. The CDR3 is made up of 15 amino acids. For the CDR3, the DNA is TGTGCCTGTGACACCGTGGGGAGAAACACCGATAAACTCATCTTT. Translating gives CACDTVGRNTDKLIF.

Details on this clone: One junction end does not reproduce the germline sequence, and a read error may be involved. The chain has TRDV2 and TRDJ1; the D is unclear. Germline V lookup: CDR1 GEAIGNYY, CDR2 EKD. The CDR3 totals 21 residues. The CDR3 DNA sequence: TGTGCCTGTGACACTGTCCATGTGGTGACTGAGTATCGAGACTACACCGCTAAACTCATCTTT. This gives the protein CACDTVHVVTEYRDYTAKLIF.

The chain has TRDV2 and TRDJ1; D assignment may be TRDD2 or TRDD3 (5 bases each). CDR1 and CDR2 from the germline V gene are GEAIGNYY and EKD. The CDR3 has 15 residues. V lost 9 bases to trimming and J lost 7 bases, with 26 bases between them. This chain's CDR3 is CATGPTEDMEAKLIF. For the CDR3, the DNA is TGTGCCACTGGCCCTACGGAGGATATGGAGGCTAAACTCATCTTT.

With respect to this clone: Germline and junction disagree at one end, which may indicate a read error. The chain recombines TRDV2 with TRDJ3, with D perhaps TRDD2 (5 bases). The CDR3 covers 18 residues. CDR1 is GEAIGNYY and CDR2 is EKD in the germline V gene. CDR3 sequence (DNA): TGTGCCTGTGACGCCGGTCTCACCCGCTCCTATTACACCCTACAGATGTTTTTC. It yields the protein CACDAGLTRSYYTLQMFF.

With regard to this clone: The mismatch at residue 16 between this DNA's translation and the TCRdb protein of a much larger clone likely reflects a read error; the protein shown is translated from the DNA. The CDR3 loop is CACDISLSGSWDTRQVFF. The CDR3 coding sequence is TGTGCCTGTGACATTTCACTCTCCGGCTCCTGGGACACCCGACAGGTGTTTTTC. J is TRDJ3 and V is TRDV2, with D possibly being TRDD3 (5 bases). Germline CDR1 GEAIGNYY, CDR2 EKD. The CDR3 is 18 amino acids.

Details on this clone: A far larger clone is one base from this, pointing to a likely read error. Additional DNA sequences in this sample encode the identical CDR3. The chain couples TRDV2 to TRDJ1; 8 positions agree with TRDD3. The germline CDR1 and CDR2 sequences are GEAIGNYY and EKD. The CDR3 loop spans 16 amino acids. The V gene end was trimmed by 3 bases and the J gene end by 0 bases; junction bases not matched to a gene: 8. The CDR3 here is CACDPLGGRYTDKLIF. DNA for the CDR3: TGTGCCTGTGACCCACTGGGGGGCCGGTACACCGATAAACTCATCTTT.

Regarding this clone: Translating this DNA gives a protein that differs at residue 4 from the TCRdb one, which belongs to a much larger clone; a read error is likely, and the protein shown is this translation. The V and J genes are TRDV2 and TRDJ1, with TRDD3 matching over 9 bases. This CDR3 spans 15 amino acids. The germline CDR1 and CDR2 sequences are GEAIGNYY and EKD. The V segment lost 5 bases and the J segment 7 bases; nucleotides outside the gene matches: 13. The CDR3 nucleotides are TGTGCCTGTGGCCCTATCCTGGGGGATGCCCGTAAACTCATCTTT. This codes for CACGPILGDARKLIF.

About this clone itself: TCRdb lists the protein of a much larger clone for this DNA, which differs at residue 10, so this is likely a read error; the protein given here is translated from the DNA itself. This chain connects TRDV1 to TRDJ1, with D possibly TRDD3 on 5 matching bases. Germline lookup yields CDR1 TSWWSYY and CDR2 QGS. CDR3 length equals 21 residues. Trimming took 0 bases from V and 0 from J, leaving 26 bases between them. CDR3: CALGELLPYCGIRSDTDKLIF. CDR3 DNA sequence: TGTGCTCTTGGGGAACTATTGCCATACTGTGGGATCCGATCGGACACCGATAAACTCATCTTT.

In its sample, this clone was seen a few times. TCRdb assigns this DNA the protein of a much larger clone, which departs from its translation at residue 11; this likely reflects a read error, and the protein shown comes from translating the DNA. The chain couples TRDV2 to TRDJ1; TRDD3 matches at 7 bases. In germline, CDR1 is GEAIGNYY, CDR2 EKD. The length of the CDR3 is 17 residues. The V segment lost 4 bases and the J segment 2 bases; nucleotides outside the gene matches: 15. CDR3 region: CACERLGANRSTDKLIF. CDR3 coding DNA: TGTGCCTGTGAGAGGCTGGGGGCGAACCGGAGTACCGATAAACTCATCTTT.

At least ten counts were recorded for this clone. TCRdb attributes to this sequence the protein of a much larger clone, which differs from the DNA translation at residue 7; a read error is likely, and the protein displayed is translated from the DNA. Other nucleotide sequences in the sample specify the same CDR3. The J gene is TRDJ1, the V gene TRDV2; a weak D match, TRDD3 (5 bases). Germline CDR1 reads GEAIGNYY; CDR2 reads EKD. V lost 3 bases to trimming and J lost 0 bases, with 19 bases between them. This CDR3 has 17 amino acids. The CDR3 is CACDRLVDALYTDKLIF. DNA of the CDR3: TGTGCCTGTGACCGACTGGTGGATGCGCTGTACACCGATAAACTCATCTTT.

In this sample, this clone turned up a few times. With a far larger clone one base away, a read error is the likely cause. Other DNA sequences in the same sample also yield this CDR3. This rearrangement joins TRDV2 to TRDJ1; D is ambiguous. Trimming cost V 4 bases and J 0 bases, with 17 bases left between them. The germline gives CDR1 GEAIGNYY, CDR2 EKD. The CDR3 loop spans 16 amino acids. CDR3 in amino acids: CACDTMGLRYTDKLIF. CDR3 sequence (DNA): TGTGCCTGTGATACCATGGGCCTTAGGTACACCGATAAACTCATCTTT.

This clone was counted between two and nine times. TCRdb shows a much larger clone's protein in place of this DNA's translation, and the two differ at residue 5, likely through a read error; the protein shown is translated from the DNA. The rearrangement joins TRDV2 to TRDJ1; TRDD3 aligns across 8 bases. This CDR3 spans 20 amino acids. J was trimmed by 5 bases and V by 3 bases; bases with no gene match: 25. Germline values: CDR1 GEAIGNYY, CDR2 EKD. This CDR3 reads CACDPAEGLGAHRGADKLIF. The CDR3 DNA reads as TGTGCCTGTGACCCCGCTGAAGGACTGGGGGCTCACCGAGGGGCGGATAAACTCATCTTT.

Ten or more counts support this clone. TCRdb pairs this DNA with a much larger clone's protein that differs at residue 16, likely a read error; the protein shown was translated from the DNA. Other DNA sequences in this sample translate to the same CDR3. As DNA, the CDR3 is TGTGCCTGTGACACCGCTGGGGGATACGCGTCCTGGGACACCCGACGGATGTTTTTC. Translated, it gives CACDTAGGYASWDTRRMFF. This chain connects TRDV2 to TRDJ3; 12 nucleotides agree with TRDD3. The V gene's germline CDR1 is GEAIGNYY and CDR2 EKD. The CDR3 is made up of 19 amino acids.

About this clone itself: TCRdb's protein, taken from a much larger clone, differs from this DNA's translation at residue 8, likely owing to a read error; the protein displayed comes from the DNA. The chain joins TRDV2 to TRDJ1; D tentatively fits TRDD2 or TRDD3 (6 bases each). Germline V gives CDR1 GEAIGNYY, CDR2 EKD. The CDR3 runs 21 residues. The ends were cut back, 1 base at V and 0 bases at J, with 29 bases in the middle. The CDR3 is CACDTIRPSRRTGLYTDKLIF. CDR3 bases: TGTGCCTGTGACACTATACGCCCTTCCCGTCGTACTGGGCTGTACACCGATAAACTCATCTTT.

Details on this clone: The protein held in TCRdb is that of a much larger clone and does not match this DNA's translation at residue 17, likely because of a read error; the protein shown is translated from the DNA. V gene TRDV2 combines with J gene TRDJ1, with 11 bases matching TRDD3. Germline V gene sequence: CDR1 GEAIGNYY, CDR2 EKD. The CDR3 loop spans 20 amino acids. The CDR3 coding sequence is TGTGCCTGTGACCCGGTTTTGGGGGATACGGGGTCTAAGTACACCGATACACTCATCTTT. It translates to CACDPVLGDTGSKYTDTLIF.

This clone was found a few times. TCRdb's entry gives the protein of a much larger clone, which mismatches this DNA's translation at residue 9, likely from a read error; the protein reported here is translated from the DNA. This chain joins TRDV2 and TRDJ1; no firm D call. From germline, CDR1 is GEAIGNYY and CDR2 EKD. V shed 3 bases and J shed 1 base, with 17 bases lying between them. This CDR3 spans 16 amino acids. CDR3 in DNA: TGTGCCTGTGACGCCCTTTCTAGTCATGGCACCGATAAACTCATCTTT. Protein product: CACDALSSHGTDKLIF.

This clone was counted between two and nine times. With only one base between it and a far larger clone, this is likely a read error. The sample has other DNA sequences that encode this CDR3 too. The chain combines TRDV1 with TRDJ1; no clear D gene. The germline CDR1 and CDR2 sequences are TSWWSYY and QGS. The CDR3 is 20 amino acids. The CDR3 bases are TGTGCTCTTGGGGAAACCGCTACGCCGTACTTAATGGAGGGCACCGATAAGCTCATCTTT. It translates to CALGETATPYLMEGTDKLIF.

The rearrangement uses TRDV2 and TRDJ1, with 11 bases aligning to TRDD3. Germline CDR1 reads GEAIGNYY; CDR2 reads EKD. V dropped 2 bases and J dropped 2; count of bases not matched to a gene: 3. The CDR3 runs 15 residues. Here the CDR3 reads CACDIVGDTTDKLIF. CDR3 in DNA: TGTGCCTGTGACATAGTGGGGGATACGACCGATAAACTCATCTTT.

This clone came up many times. Being one base from a much bigger clone, this may be a read error. V is TRDV2 and J is TRDJ1, with TRDD3 identical over 7 bases. This CDR3 has 20 amino acids. With V trimmed by 3 bases and J by 0 bases, 21 bases remained unmatched. CDR1 GEAIGNYY and CDR2 EKD come from the germline V gene. Written as DNA, the CDR3 is TGTGCCTGTGACCCTCTAACTTCTAGGGCTGGGGGCTCGTACACCGATAAACTCATCTTT. It translates to CACDPLTSRAGGSYTDKLIF.